The TCR beta chain under discussion was sequenced for a study of blood T cell repertoires in COVID-19. TCRdb's copy holds only in-frame clones and misses some; the assay was immunoSEQ multiplex PCR. The sample has 90,000 to 130,000 clones, roughly 79% seen once. This clone was found once. This CDR3 has 14 residues. Germline CDR1 and CDR2: SQVTM and ANQGSEA. Trimming at V came to 1 base and at J to 10 bases, leaving 8 bases not matched to a gene. This receptor was obtained from a woman older than 75 with active or convalescent COVID-19. This chain links TRBV29-1 with TRBJ2-1, with 9 bases lining up with TRBD2. The specimen sequenced was peripheral blood. CDR3 amino acids: CSVEGGGLAIEQFF. CDR3 coding DNA: TGCAGCGTTGAAGGGGGAGGACTAGCGATCGAGCAGTTCTTC.